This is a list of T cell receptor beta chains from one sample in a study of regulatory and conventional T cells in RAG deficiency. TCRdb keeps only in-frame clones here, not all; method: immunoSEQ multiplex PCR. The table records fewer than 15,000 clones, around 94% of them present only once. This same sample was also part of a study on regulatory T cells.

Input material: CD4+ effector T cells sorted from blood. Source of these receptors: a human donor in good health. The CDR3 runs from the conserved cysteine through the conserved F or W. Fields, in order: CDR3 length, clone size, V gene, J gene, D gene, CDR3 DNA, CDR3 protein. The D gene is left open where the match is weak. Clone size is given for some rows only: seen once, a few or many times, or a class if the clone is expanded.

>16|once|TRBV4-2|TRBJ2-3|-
TGTGCCAGCAGCTATCCTCGTGGGGCTGGCACAGATACGCAGTATTTT
CASSYPRGAGTDTQYF
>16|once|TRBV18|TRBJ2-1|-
TGTGCCAGCTCACCACCTTCTAGCCTCTCTTACAATGAGCAGTTCTTC
CASSPPSSLSYNEQFF
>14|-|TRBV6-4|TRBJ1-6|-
TGTGCCAGCAGTCTGGGGGGTATTAATTCACCCCTCCACTTT
CASSLGGINSPLHF
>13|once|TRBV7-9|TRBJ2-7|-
TGTGCCAGCAGCCCGGGACCAGGCTACGAGCAGTACTTC
CASSPGPGYEQYF
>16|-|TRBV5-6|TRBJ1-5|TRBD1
TGTGCCAGCAGCTTGTTTCAGGGGGCTAGTAAGGAGCCCCAGCATTTT
CASSLFQGASKEPQHF
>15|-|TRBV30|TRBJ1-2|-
TGTGCCTGGAGAACAACAGGGTCGGGAAACTATGGCTACACCTTC
CAWRTTGSGNYGYTF
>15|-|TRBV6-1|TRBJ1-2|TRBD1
TGTGCCAGCAGTGAAAGGACAGGGAGCCCCTATGGCTACACCTTC
CASSERTGSPYGYTF
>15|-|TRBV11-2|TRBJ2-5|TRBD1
TGTGCCAGCAGCTCACCGACAGGGCACGGGGAGACCCAGTACTTC
CASSSPTGHGETQYF
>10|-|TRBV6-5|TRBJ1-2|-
TGTGCCAGCAATCTCTATGGCTACACCTTC
CASNLYGYTF
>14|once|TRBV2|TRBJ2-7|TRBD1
TGTGCCAGCAGAATGGGACAGGGGTTTACCGAGCAGTACTTC
CASRMGQGFTEQYF